These 12 T cell receptor beta chains originate from one sample sequenced in a study of T cell changes during pregnancy in multiple sclerosis. The repertoire was sequenced with immunoSEQ multiplex PCR; TCRdb's copy has only in-frame clones and lacks some. The sample has 35,000 or so clones, approximately 90% seen once; the top ten hold roughly 0.6%. The source material was CD4+ T cells from peripheral blood mononuclear cells, sampled in the first trimester of pregnancy. The origin of the receptors is a female donor with multiple sclerosis, enrolled in a pregnancy study.

The J gene is TRBJ1-3, the V gene TRBV5-1; D is ambiguous. The CDR3 runs 15 residues. From germline, CDR1 is SGHRS and CDR2 YFSETQ. V was pared by 4 bases and J by 4 bases, with 15 bases between. The CDR3 coding sequence is TGCGCCAGCAGCGCGGCCGCGGTATCCGGAAACACCATATATTTT. As protein: CASSAAAVSGNTIYF.

The rearrangement uses TRBV7-7 and TRBJ2-7, with D perhaps TRBD1 (5 bases). Trimming cost V 4 bases and J 6 bases, with 13 bases left between them. Germline V gene sequence: CDR1 SSHAT, CDR2 FNYEAQ (reference sequence). The CDR3 contains 13 residues. The CDR3 bases are TGTGCCAGCAGCTCAACCAGACAGAGCGAGCAGTACTTC. Amino acids: CASSSTRQSEQYF.

The V gene is TRBV5-1, the J gene TRBJ2-1; TRBD2 agrees at 11 bases. This CDR3 has 16 amino acids. V trimming: 4 bases; J trimming: 6 bases; junction bases outside the gene matches: 9. The germline gives CDR1 SGHRS, CDR2 YFSETQ. The CDR3 bases are TGCGCCAGCAGCACATTAGCGGGAGGGCCTAGCAATGAGCAGTTCTTC. This gives the protein CASSTLAGGPSNEQFF.

The chain uses TRBV14 and TRBJ1-1; 7 bases align to TRBD1. Germline CDR1 reads SGHDN; CDR2 reads FVKESK. The V and J ends lost 0 bases and 10 bases, in that order; junction bases with no gene match: 5. This CDR3 has 13 amino acids. In nucleotides, the CDR3 is TGTGCCAGCAGCCAAGATCGACAGGGTGTAGCTTTCTTT. The encoded protein is CASSQDRQGVAFF.

The V call is TRBV14, the J call TRBJ1-3; D is unresolved. The CDR3 covers 16 residues. Trimming stripped 1 base from V and 0 bases from J, with 10 bases between. The germline CDR1 and CDR2 sequences are SGHDN and FVKESK. The CDR3 loop is CASSQGLTVSGNTIYF. In DNA, the CDR3 is TGTGCCAGCAGCCAAGGTTTAACAGTCTCTGGAAACACCATATATTTT.

This clone was seen a single time. The chain has TRBV15 and TRBJ1-5; no definite D call. This CDR3 has 15 amino acids. CDR1 LNHNV and CDR2 YYDKDF come from the germline V gene (reference sequence). Trimming cost V 1 base and J 6 bases, with 13 bases left between them. CDR3 region: CATSRVPDGGQPQHF. For the CDR3, the DNA is TGTGCCACCAGCAGAGTACCCGACGGAGGTCAGCCCCAGCATTTT.

The genes are TRBV10-3 and TRBJ1-1; the D gene is possibly TRBD1 (6 bases). V was pared by 2 bases and J by 0 bases, with 22 bases between. Germline V CDR1 and CDR2: ENHRY, SYGVKD. There are 19 residues in the CDR3. DNA of the CDR3: TGTGCCATCAGTGAGAGAGTCCTTCTTAGAACAGGGCTGAACACTGAAGCTTTCTTT. Translated, it gives CAISERVLLRTGLNTEAFF.

This chain links TRBV19 with TRBJ1-2, with D tentatively TRBD1 (5 bases). There are 13 residues in the CDR3. V lost 7 bases and J 4 bases, leaving 13 bases between the germline ends. The V gene's germline CDR1 is LNHDA and CDR2 SQIVND (reference sequence). CDR3 sequence (DNA): TGTGCCAGTAAGGCAGGGCGGAGCTATGGCTACACCTTC. Translation gives CASKAGRSYGYTF.

This clone was seen once. CDR3 nucleotides: TGTGCCAGTAGTCCAACAGGCAATCAGCCCCAGCATTTT. This translates into CASSPTGNQPQHF. The chain couples TRBV19 to TRBJ1-5; D call uncertain. CDR3 size: 13 residues. V lost 5 bases, J lost 2 bases, and 7 bases lay in between. Per germline, CDR1 LNHDA and CDR2 SQIVND (reference sequence).

The chain carries TRBV4-2 and TRBJ2-5; D is possibly TRBD2 (5 bases). The germline V gene has CDR1 LGHNA and CDR2 YNFKEQ. The CDR3 totals 14 residues. The V and J ends lost 0 bases and 5 bases respectively, with 10 bases between them. This chain's CDR3 is CASSQDPAAETQYF. CDR3 bases: TGTGCCAGCAGCCAAGACCCAGCGGCTGAGACCCAGTACTTC.

The chain links TRBV28 to TRBJ2-1; 10 nucleotides agree with TRBD2. With V trimmed by 2 bases and J by 3 bases, 4 bases remained unmatched. The CDR3 has 16 amino acids. Germline values: CDR1 MDHEN, CDR2 SYDVKM. CDR3 protein: CASSLTLAGVYNEQFF. The DNA for the CDR3 is TGTGCCAGCAGTTTAACCCTAGCGGGAGTCTACAATGAGCAGTTCTTC.

The rearrangement links TRBV5-1 to TRBJ1-4; D might be TRBD1 (6 bases). Germline V CDR1 and CDR2: SGHRS, YFSETQ. V lost 4 bases, J lost 1 base, and 14 bases lay in between. CDR3 length equals 16 residues. The CDR3 region is CASSPQGGGTNEKLFF. The CDR3, as DNA: TGCGCCAGCAGCCCACAGGGCGGGGGAACTAATGAAAAACTGTTTTTT.